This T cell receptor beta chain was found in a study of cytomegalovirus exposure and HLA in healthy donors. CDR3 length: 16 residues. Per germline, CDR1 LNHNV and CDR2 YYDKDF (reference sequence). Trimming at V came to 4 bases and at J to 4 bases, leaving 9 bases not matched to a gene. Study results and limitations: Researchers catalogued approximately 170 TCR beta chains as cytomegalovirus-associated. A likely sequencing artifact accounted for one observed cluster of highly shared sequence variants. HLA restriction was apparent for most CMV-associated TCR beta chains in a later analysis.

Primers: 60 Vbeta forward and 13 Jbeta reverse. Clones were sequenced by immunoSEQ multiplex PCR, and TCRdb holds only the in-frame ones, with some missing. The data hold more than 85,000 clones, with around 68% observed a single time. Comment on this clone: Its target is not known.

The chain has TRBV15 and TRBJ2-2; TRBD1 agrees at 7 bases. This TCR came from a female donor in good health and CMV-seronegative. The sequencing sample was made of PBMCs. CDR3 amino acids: CATSKLTGVATGELFF. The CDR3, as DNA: TGTGCCACCAGCAAACTAACAGGGGTTGCCACCGGGGAGCTGTTTTTT.